This entry is about one T cell receptor (beta chain). Its specificity is not known. Every patient underwent thyroid surgery untreated. This CDR3 is built from 16 residues. V lost 4 bases, J lost 3 bases, and 8 bases stayed unmatched. CDR1 and CDR2 from the germline V gene are SGHRS and YFSETQ. This entry is derived from a study of metastatic and nonmetastatic thyroid tumors. Whole-study context: Repertoires of blood and of tissue (tumor or nodule) from malignant and benign thyroid patients were compared.

Study-wide findings and caveats: Relative to benign nodules, malignant thyroid tumors were reportedly characterized by significantly elevated TCR beta diversity in blood and tumor.

Methods used by the authors: A classifier of distant metastasis in papillary thyroid cancer was built from CDR3 differences (across clinicopathological groups). TCRdb re-clonotyped the PCR reads through MiXCR. The V and J calls were not made by the authors but by TCRdb's processing. The sample holds 7,000 to 8,500 clones; 25% to 35% are singletons and the top ten take roughly 27%. The clonotype comes from a male donor with papillary thyroid cancer or a benign thyroid nodule (not recorded which). Some clones in this sample may be carry-over from other donors' samples. The sequencing input was adjacent normal tissue. The chain is built from TRBV5-1 and TRBJ2-1; 9 nucleotides line up with TRBD2. The CDR3 DNA follows: TGCGCCAGCAGCCCGCGGGGGGGATGTGGCTACAATGAGCAGTTCTTC. It codes for CASSPRGGCGYNEQFF. The variable domain in full, with the rest retrieved from reference TRBV5-1 and TRBJ2-1, is KAGVTQTPRYLIKTRGQQVTLSCSPISGHRSVSWYQQTPGQGLQFLFEYFSETQRNKGNFPGRFSGRQFSNSRSEMNVSTLELGDSALYLCASSPRGGCGYNEQFFGPGTRLTVL.